This is a list of T cell receptor beta chains from one sample in a study of response to subunit inactivated influenza vaccine. MiXCR, applied by TCRdb to the RT-PCR reads, yields one record per CDR3 protein. The data contain about 830,000 distinct CDR3 sequences, 18% of them singletons. The sequences come from PBMCs from blood, collected roughly 5 days after vaccination. Receptor source: a man in his fifties who received an inactivated influenza vaccine. Each CDR3 is given with its conserved first and last residue. A D gene is named only where the DNA matches it firmly. Size is stated for part of the rows, as once, few or many counts, or as a class when the clone is expanded.

NA	once	TRBV28	TRBJ1-1	TGTGCCAGCAGTTTAGACACGAGCTTGAACACTGAAGCTTTCTTT	CASSLDTSLNTEAFF
TRBD2	NA	TRBV7-2	TRBJ2-3	TGTGCCAGCAGCCGTGGGGGAGCGGGAGGCACAGATACGCAGTATTTT	CASSRGGAGGTDTQYF
NA	NA	TRBV29-1	TRBJ1-2	TGCAGCTTTACAGGGCCTCGCCCTGTAAAGTCAGCTAACTATGGCTACACCTTC	CSFTGPRPVKSANYGYTF
TRBD2	few	TRBV10-3	TRBJ2-3	TGTGCCATCAGTGATGGGAGGGGCGGGAGGTTCCCTGCAGATACGCAGTATTTT	CAISDGRGGRFPADTQYF
NA	NA	TRBV7-9	TRBJ2-5	TGTGCCAGCTGGCGAGCAAACCAAGAGACCCAGTACTTC	CASWRANQETQYF
NA	many	TRBV12-3/TRBV12-4	TRBJ2-1	TGTGCCAGCAGTTTTGGCCGTCGCTCCTACAATGAGCAGTTCTTC	CASSFGRRSYNEQFF
TRBD2	NA	TRBV29-1	TRBJ2-7	TGCAGCGTTGGTGGGACTAGCGGCACCTACGAGCAGTACTTC	CSVGGTSGTYEQYF
TRBD1	NA	TRBV12-3/TRBV12-4	TRBJ2-5	TGTGCCAGCAGTGGTGGAGACAGGGAAGAGACCCAGTACTTC	CASSGGDREETQYF
NA	NA	TRBV12-3/TRBV12-4	TRBJ1-5	TGTGCCAGCAGTTCAAGGGACTATCTCCAGCCCCAGCATTTT	CASSSRDYLQPQHF
TRBD2	NA	TRBV20-1	TRBJ2-1	TGCAGTGCTTACGACTTCAGCGGGAGCGACTACAATGAGCAGTTCTTC	CSAYDFSGSDYNEQFF
TRBD1	many	TRBV12-3/TRBV12-4	TRBJ2-7	TGTGCCAGCAGTTTCGGACAGGGGGCGACAGCCTACGAGCAGTACTTC	CASSFGQGATAYEQYF
NA	NA	TRBV2	TRBJ2-7	TGTGCCAGCATCGGGACACTATACGAGCAGTACTTC	CASIGTLYEQYF
NA	NA	TRBV4-3	TRBJ2-7	TGCGCCAGCAGCCAAGTGTGGTCAGGCGCCTACGAGCAGTACTTC	CASSQVWSGAYEQYF
NA	NA	TRBV28	TRBJ1-6	TGTGCCAGCAGGGCTCGGGGAAATAATTCACCCCTCCACTTT	CASRARGNNSPLHF
TRBD2	many	TRBV29-1	TRBJ2-1	TGCAGCGTTGATCGGACTAGCGGGAGAAATGAGCAGTTCTTC	CSVDRTSGRNEQFF
TRBD2	NA	TRBV11-3	TRBJ2-1	TGTGCCAGCAGCAAGGGACTAGCGGGAAACTACAATGAGCAGTTCTTC	CASSKGLAGNYNEQFF
NA	NA	TRBV29-1	TRBJ2-2	TGCAGCGTTGCGGGTCTGATTAACACCGGGGAGCTGTTTTTT	CSVAGLINTGELFF
TRBD1	NA	TRBV12-3/TRBV12-4	TRBJ2-1	TGTGCCAGCAGCCGCCTGACAGGGACGAGCTACAATGAGCAGTTCTTC	CASSRLTGTSYNEQFF
NA	few	TRBV20-1	TRBJ2-7	TGCAGTGCTAGTGGGTCAGGGCCCTACGAGCAGTACTTC	CSASGSGPYEQYF
NA	many	TRBV6-1	TRBJ2-1	TGTGCCAGCAGAGAGAGGTACAGGGTGTCCAATGAGCAGTTCTTC	CASRERYRVSNEQFF
TRBD1	NA	TRBV6-1	TRBJ2-2	TGTGCCAGCAGGGGACAGGGGGCAACCGGGGAGCTGTTTTTT	CASRGQGATGELFF
NA	NA	TRBV7-9	TRBJ2-1	TGTGCCAGCAGCTTAGCGCAACGGCCATACAATGAGCAGTTCTTC	CASSLAQRPYNEQFF
NA	NA	TRBV10-3	TRBJ2-1	TGTGCCATCAGTCCCGACCCCGGCAATGAGCAGTTCTTC	CAISPDPGNEQFF
TRBD2	few	TRBV6-2/TRBV6-3	TRBJ2-7	TGTGCCAGCAGTTACCCACCCGGGACTAGCGGGAGGTCCTCCTACGAGCAGTACTTC	CASSYPPGTSGRSSYEQYF
NA	NA	TRBV20-1	TRBJ2-2	TGCAGTGCTTCCGATTACAGGGAGGACACCGGGGAGCTGTTTTTT	CSASDYREDTGELFF
NA	many	TRBV27	TRBJ2-3	TGTGCCAGCAGTTTACTCGGACCCACAGATACGCAGTATTTT	CASSLLGPTDTQYF
NA	few	TRBV4-3	TRBJ2-5	TGCGCCAGCAGCCCAAACAGGGACACCCCCCAGTACTTC	CASSPNRDTPQYF
TRBD1	NA	TRBV10-3	TRBJ2-2	TGTGCCATCACGGGACAGACGAACACCGGGGAGCTGTTTTTT	CAITGQTNTGELFF
NA	NA	TRBV24-1	TRBJ2-5	TGTGCCACCAGTGATTGGGCTGGGGGAGCGGCCCACCAAGAGACCCAGTACTTC	CATSDWAGGAAHQETQYF
NA	few	TRBV6-2/TRBV6-3	TRBJ1-6	TGTGCCAGCAGTCTTCTCGGGCAGCTTAATTCACCCCTCCACTTT	CASSLLGQLNSPLHF
TRBD1	many	TRBV12-3/TRBV12-4	TRBJ2-3	TGTGCCAGCAGTAACCCACCGGGACAGATCACAGATACGCAGTATTTT	CASSNPPGQITDTQYF
TRBD1	NA	TRBV7-2	TRBJ2-3	TGTGCCAGCAGCCCAGGGGGTTATTTTAGGGGTACGCAGTATTTT	CASSPGGYFRGTQYF